Included here is one T cell receptor (beta chain) sequence, with context. Method: immunoSEQ multiplex PCR; TCRdb's copy keeps in-frame clones and lacks some. This sample has 60,000 or so clones, with 70% to 75% found just once. Trimming took 3 bases from V and 7 from J; bases not matched to a gene: 5. Germline CDR1 and CDR2: MGHRA and YSYEKL. The CDR3 spans 16 residues. This sample was included in a study of T cell clones after liver transplantation. This sample comprised CD4+ T cells from blood, obtained before liver transplant. The chain recombines TRBV4-1 with TRBJ2-1, with 14 bases that match TRBD2. The clonotype comes from a human donor who received a liver transplant. The CDR3 DNA reads as TGCGCCAGCAGCCAGGCTCGACTAGCGGGGGGGAATGAGCAGTTCTTC. It yields the protein CASSQARLAGGNEQFF.